The 6 T cell receptor beta chains below come from one sample, sequenced in a study of T cell changes during pregnancy in multiple sclerosis (dated by TCRdb to between 2018 and 2020). The library was prepared using the immunoSEQ multiplex PCR assay. The table was pulled from immuneACCESS by TCRdb, which kept in-frame rearrangements only. Such tables lose some clones; where checked, under half of the loss comes from unresolved V genes, and the rest has no known cause. This sample gives approximately 44,000 clones in total; 80% to 90% of them show up just once. The ten top clones hold about 0.61% of the sample. Source: CD4+ T cells from peripheral blood mononuclear cells, taken in the first trimester of pregnancy. These receptors were collected from a female donor with multiple sclerosis, enrolled in a pregnancy study.

V and J are TRBV9 and TRBJ2-1; 8 nucleotides line up with TRBD1. V shed 0 bases and J 4 bases; nucleotides not matched to a gene: 6. The CDR3 sequence is 16 residues long. Germline V CDR1 and CDR2: SGDLS, YYNGEE. CDR3 region: CASSVVQGASYNEQFF. The CDR3, as DNA: TGTGCCAGCAGCGTAGTTCAGGGGGCCTCGTACAATGAGCAGTTCTTC.

The rearrangement joins TRBV5-1 to TRBJ2-1; 9 bases agree with TRBD2. V lost 0 bases, J lost 5 bases, and 3 bases stayed unmatched. Germline V gives CDR1 SGHRS, CDR2 YFSETQ. This CDR3 is built from 15 residues. The CDR3 region is CASSLAPSGNNEQFF. The CDR3 DNA is TGCGCCAGCAGCTTGGCCCCTAGCGGGAACAATGAGCAGTTCTTC. Variable domain in full (rest from reference TRBV5-1 and TRBJ2-1): KAGVTQTPRYLIKTRGQQVTLSCSPISGHRSVSWYQQTPGQGLQFLFEYFSETQRNKGNFPGRFSGRQFSNSRSEMNVSTLELGDSALYLCASSLAPSGNNEQFFGPGTRLTVL.

The chain uses TRBV4-3 and TRBJ2-2, with D possibly matching TRBD2 (6 bases). The CDR3 is made up of 17 amino acids. The V and J ends lost 0 bases and 2 bases respectively, with 13 bases between them. The germline V gene has CDR1 LGHNA and CDR2 YSLEER. The CDR3 DNA reads TGCGCCAGCAGCCAAGAGGACGCGGGAACTAACACCGGGGAGCTGTTTTTT. Translated: CASSQEDAGTNTGELFF.

The gene calls are TRBV29-1 and TRBJ1-1, with unresolved D. The CDR3 sequence is 15 residues long. The V and J ends lost 1 base and 4 bases respectively, with 16 bases between them. The germline CDR1 and CDR2 sequences are SQVTM and ANQGSEA. The CDR3 spells CSVEGGLGLGTEAFF. CDR3 bases: TGCAGCGTTGAAGGAGGATTGGGTCTGGGCACTGAAGCTTTCTTT.

The V gene is TRBV2, the J gene TRBJ2-1, with 7 bases fitting TRBD2. The CDR3 extends over 17 amino acids. Germline CDR1 is SNHLY and CDR2 is FYNNEI. V shed 2 bases and J 6 bases; nucleotides not matched to a gene: 13. The CDR3, as DNA: TGTGCCAGCAGTGAATCGGTTCGACTAGCCTCCACCAATGAGCAGTTCTTC. Amino acids: CASSESVRLASTNEQFF.

A few counts support this clone. The chain links TRBV27 to TRBJ1-2; 7 bases are a match to TRBD1. The V and J ends lost 5 bases and 0 bases, in that order; junction bases with no gene match: 12. The CDR3 loop spans 17 amino acids. The germline CDR1 and CDR2 sequences are MNHEY and SMNVEV (reference sequence). This CDR3 is CASSLNRDRIANYGYTF. DNA of the CDR3: TGTGCCAGCAGTCTAAACCGGGACAGAATAGCTAACTATGGCTACACCTTC.